These T cell receptor beta chains were read from a single sample in a study of CD8+ T cells in alopecia areata. Generated by immunoSEQ multiplex PCR, the TCRdb table keeps only in-frame clones and is missing some. The data show 200,000 or so clones, with 56% seen just once and nearly 5% held by the top ten. Sequences were obtained from CD8+ T cells sorted from blood. These receptors originate from a human donor in good health. Each CDR3 is given with its conserved first and last residue. Fields, in order: J gene, clone size, D gene, V gene, CDR3 DNA, CDR3 protein. D genes are given only for firm matches. The listing skips clone size in some rows; elsewhere it reads once, few, many or a size class.

j_gene: TRBJ2-3; abundance: .; d_gene: TRBD2; v_gene: TRBV9; CDR3nt: TGTGCCAGCAGCGGCAGCGGGGTTAGCACAGATACGCAGTATTTT; CDR3aa: CASSGSGVSTDTQYF
j_gene: TRBJ1-1; abundance: .; d_gene: TRBD1; v_gene: TRBV27; CDR3nt: TGTGCCAGCAGGGAGACAGGGCCCAACACTGAAGCTTTCTTT; CDR3aa: CASRETGPNTEAFF
j_gene: TRBJ2-6; abundance: .; d_gene: .; v_gene: TRBV19; CDR3nt: TGTGCCAGTCTAGCCGGGGCCAACGTCCTGACTTTC; CDR3aa: CASLAGANVLTF
j_gene: TRBJ2-7; abundance: few; d_gene: TRBD1; v_gene: TRBV4-1; CDR3nt: TGCGCCAGCAGCCTCACAGGGGACGAGCAGTACTTC; CDR3aa: CASSLTGDEQYF
j_gene: TRBJ2-7; abundance: few; d_gene: TRBD2; v_gene: TRBV12-5; CDR3nt: TGTGCTAGTGGTTCGCCGGGAGGCGAGCAGTACTTC; CDR3aa: CASGSPGGEQYF
j_gene: TRBJ1-1; abundance: once; d_gene: .; v_gene: TRBV29-1; CDR3nt: TGCAGCGGGACGGACGGGATGAACACTGAAGCTTTCTTT; CDR3aa: CSGTDGMNTEAFF
j_gene: TRBJ1-1; abundance: .; d_gene: .; v_gene: TRBV7-9; CDR3nt: TGTGCCAGCGGCGAAGGGGCTGGAGCTTTCTTT; CDR3aa: CASGEGAGAFF
j_gene: TRBJ1-3; abundance: .; d_gene: .; v_gene: TRBV19; CDR3nt: TGTGCCAGCTCAGGAGCAAACACCATATATTTT; CDR3aa: CASSGANTIYF
j_gene: TRBJ2-4; abundance: few; d_gene: TRBD2; v_gene: TRBV7-9; CDR3nt: TGTGCCAGCAGCCCAAGTAGCGGGGAAACCAAAAACATTCAGTACTTC; CDR3aa: CASSPSSGETKNIQYF
j_gene: TRBJ2-1; abundance: .; d_gene: .; v_gene: TRBV29-1; CDR3nt: TGCAGCGTTCGGCAGAGCTACAATGAGCAGTTCTTC; CDR3aa: CSVRQSYNEQFF
j_gene: TRBJ1-5; abundance: .; d_gene: TRBD1; v_gene: TRBV4-1; CDR3nt: TGCGCCAGCAGCCACCAAAAGACAGGGCTCAATCAGCCCCAGCATTTT; CDR3aa: CASSHQKTGLNQPQHF
j_gene: TRBJ2-1; abundance: .; d_gene: .; v_gene: TRBV27; CDR3nt: TGTGCCAGCAGTCCGTGGGGCGGGGGCCCCATGTGGAATGAGCAGTTCTTC; CDR3aa: CASSPWGGGPMWNEQFF
j_gene: TRBJ1-2; abundance: few; d_gene: .; v_gene: TRBV30; CDR3nt: TGTGCCTGGAGTGGAGTGGGGGGTGGCTACACCTTC; CDR3aa: CAWSGVGGGYTF
j_gene: TRBJ2-5; abundance: .; d_gene: TRBD2; v_gene: TRBV7-2; CDR3nt: TGTGCCAGCAGCCCCTCAGAGCGGGGGGTTGAGACCCAGTACTTC; CDR3aa: CASSPSERGVETQYF
j_gene: TRBJ1-1; abundance: few; d_gene: TRBD1; v_gene: TRBV7-9; CDR3nt: TGTGCCAGCAGCCCTCAACAGGGGACTGAAGCTTTCTTT; CDR3aa: CASSPQQGTEAFF
j_gene: TRBJ2-5; abundance: .; d_gene: TRBD2; v_gene: TRBV29-1; CDR3nt: TGCAGCGTTGTAGGTAGCGGGGGGGAGACCCAGTACTTC; CDR3aa: CSVVGSGGETQYF
j_gene: TRBJ2-4; abundance: few; d_gene: .; v_gene: TRBV27; CDR3nt: TGTGCCAGCAGTTTAGGGCTGGGAAACATTCAGTACTTC; CDR3aa: CASSLGLGNIQYF
j_gene: TRBJ1-1; abundance: .; d_gene: .; v_gene: TRBV5-1; CDR3nt: TGCGCCAGCCACAGCGGCACTGAAGCTTTCTTT; CDR3aa: CASHSGTEAFF
j_gene: TRBJ1-5; abundance: .; d_gene: .; v_gene: TRBV2; CDR3nt: TGTGCCGCCTCGGAGGGCAATCAGCCCCAGCATTTT; CDR3aa: CAASEGNQPQHF
j_gene: TRBJ2-5; abundance: once; d_gene: .; v_gene: TRBV27; CDR3nt: TGTGCCAGCAGCCCCTGGGGGCATAGGGAGCAAGAGACCCAGTACTTC; CDR3aa: CASSPWGHREQETQYF
j_gene: TRBJ2-7; abundance: .; d_gene: .; v_gene: TRBV27; CDR3nt: TGTGCCAGCAGTCCGTTCCCCGGGAACTCCTACGAGCAGTACTTC; CDR3aa: CASSPFPGNSYEQYF
j_gene: TRBJ1-2; abundance: .; d_gene: TRBD1; v_gene: TRBV10-3; CDR3nt: TGTGCCATCAGTGACACAGGGGGCTCGGGTGGCTACACCTTC; CDR3aa: CAISDTGGSGGYTF
j_gene: TRBJ1-2; abundance: .; d_gene: .; v_gene: TRBV29-1; CDR3nt: TGCAGCGCGCCCCTGGGGGGCTATGGCTACACCTTC; CDR3aa: CSAPLGGYGYTF
j_gene: TRBJ2-7; abundance: .; d_gene: TRBD2; v_gene: TRBV27; CDR3nt: TGTGCCAGCAGACCAGCGGGGGTACTCTACGAGCAGTACTTC; CDR3aa: CASRPAGVLYEQYF
j_gene: TRBJ2-1; abundance: once; d_gene: .; v_gene: TRBV13; CDR3nt: TGTGCCAGCAGCTTACGTTTGGGGGATGCGGGTGCCAATGAGCAGTTCTTC; CDR3aa: CASSLRLGDAGANEQFF
j_gene: TRBJ2-3; abundance: few; d_gene: .; v_gene: TRBV7-9; CDR3nt: TGTGCCAGCAGCTTAGGGGGGCCCTCCCCAGATACGCAGTATTTT; CDR3aa: CASSLGGPSPDTQYF
j_gene: TRBJ1-6; abundance: .; d_gene: TRBD1; v_gene: TRBV7-9; CDR3nt: TGTGCCAGCAGCAGGACAGGGGATAATTCACCCCTCCACTTT; CDR3aa: CASSRTGDNSPLHF
j_gene: TRBJ2-5; abundance: .; d_gene: TRBD1; v_gene: TRBV6-5; CDR3nt: TGTGCCAGCAGTTACCTTGGGACAGAACAAGAGACCCAGTACTTC; CDR3aa: CASSYLGTEQETQYF
j_gene: TRBJ1-2; abundance: .; d_gene: .; v_gene: TRBV27; CDR3nt: TGTGCCAGCAGTTTCTCTGCCCTTCCCAACTATGGCTACACCTTC; CDR3aa: CASSFSALPNYGYTF
j_gene: TRBJ2-1; abundance: few; d_gene: .; v_gene: TRBV5-4; CDR3nt: TGTGCCAGCAGCTTCGGGAATGAGCAGTTCTTC; CDR3aa: CASSFGNEQFF
j_gene: TRBJ1-5; abundance: .; d_gene: .; v_gene: TRBV27; CDR3nt: TGTGCCAGCAGTCCAAGACAGTGGATGCAGCCCCAGCATTTT; CDR3aa: CASSPRQWMQPQHF
j_gene: TRBJ2-2; abundance: .; d_gene: .; v_gene: TRBV13; CDR3nt: TGTGCCAGCAGTATGAGCGGGAACACCGGGGAGCTGTTTTTT; CDR3aa: CASSMSGNTGELFF
j_gene: TRBJ2-5; abundance: .; d_gene: .; v_gene: TRBV7-7; CDR3nt: TGTGCCAGCAGCTCGAAAGCGGCAGAAGAGACCCAGTACTTC; CDR3aa: CASSSKAAEETQYF
j_gene: TRBJ2-2; abundance: .; d_gene: TRBD1; v_gene: TRBV5-4; CDR3nt: TGTGCCAGCAGCTTGGGACAGGGATGGAACACCGGGGAGCTGTTTTTT; CDR3aa: CASSLGQGWNTGELFF
j_gene: TRBJ1-2; abundance: few; d_gene: TRBD1; v_gene: TRBV23-1; CDR3nt: TGCGCCAGCAGTCCGACAGGGGAACCTGGCTACACCTTC; CDR3aa: CASSPTGEPGYTF
j_gene: TRBJ2-5; abundance: .; d_gene: .; v_gene: TRBV29-1; CDR3nt: TGCAGCGTTGTGGGTGAGACCCAGTACTTC; CDR3aa: CSVVGETQYF
j_gene: TRBJ2-7; abundance: once; d_gene: .; v_gene: TRBV6-5; CDR3nt: TGTGCCAGCAGTTACCGAGCGGACATCCTTTCCTACGAGCAGTACTTC; CDR3aa: CASSYRADILSYEQYF